The rows below give T cell receptor beta chains drawn from one sample of a study of shared clonotypes between healthy human individuals. Sequencing used immunoSEQ multiplex PCR; TCRdb keeps in-frame clones, though not all of them. In the table there are 2 million to 3 million clones, roughly 93% of which are singletons. Sequenced material: naive CD4+ T cells from PBMCs. These receptors all stem from a man between 18 and 35 years old in good health. Some clones in this sample may be carry-over from other donors' samples. CDR3s include the opening cysteine and the closing phenylalanine or tryptophan. D genes are given only for firm matches. Clone size is shown for a subset of rows, as once, few, many or a class of expanded clone.

CDR3nt,CDR3aa,abundance,v_gene,d_gene,j_gene
TGTGCCAGCTCATCGCCAGGCACAGATACGCAGTATTTT,CASSSPGTDTQYF,-,TRBV18,-,TRBJ2-3
TGCGCCAGCAGCTTGGATCCGGGTAGCAATCAGCCCCAGCATTTT,CASSLDPGSNQPQHF,-,TRBV5-1,-,TRBJ1-5
TGTGCCAGCATCAACCCGAACGGCTATGGCTACACCTTC,CASINPNGYGYTF,-,TRBV28,-,TRBJ1-2
TGTGCCAGCTCTTTTACACAGGGGGTTAATTCACCCCTCCACTTT,CASSFTQGVNSPLHF,-,TRBV6-5,TRBD1,TRBJ1-6
TGTGCCAGCAGCCAGAGAGAGGAGCTGTTTTTT,CASSQREELFF,once,TRBV4-2,-,TRBJ2-2
TGCGCCAGCAGCCCTGGGGTGACACTGGCCCACGAGCAGTACTTC,CASSPGVTLAHEQYF,few,TRBV5-1,-,TRBJ2-7
TGTGCCAGCAGTTTAGCTTCCCCATGGACGCCACCCCCAGTAATAAGCTCCTACAATGAGCAGTTCTTC,CASSLASPWTPPPVISSYNEQFF,-,TRBV28,-,TRBJ2-1
TGTGCCAGCAGCCGGCACAAGGGGGCTGGGGGCTACACCTTC,CASSRHKGAGGYTF,-,TRBV7-2,TRBD1,TRBJ1-2
TGCGCCAGCAGCTCTAAGGGGAGAAGCTCCTACGAGCAGTACTTC,CASSSKGRSSYEQYF,-,TRBV5-1,-,TRBJ2-7
TGTGCCTGGAGTGTCAGGACCAGAGGGGAGCTGTTTTTT,CAWSVRTRGELFF,-,TRBV30,-,TRBJ2-2
TGTGCCAGCAGTGCCGTTCGTAGAGGGGGCTCCAACACCGGGGAGCTGTTTTTT,CASSAVRRGGSNTGELFF,-,TRBV2,TRBD1,TRBJ2-2
TGCGCCAGCAGCGCCGGGACATCTGGAAACACCATATATTTT,CASSAGTSGNTIYF,-,TRBV5-1,-,TRBJ1-3
TGTGCCAGCAGTGAATCGATAGGACCCAACGAGCAGTACTTC,CASSESIGPNEQYF,-,TRBV6-1,-,TRBJ2-7
TGCAGCGTTGGGGGCCCCAGCTACGAGCAGTACTTC,CSVGGPSYEQYF,-,TRBV29-1,-,TRBJ2-7
TGTGCCAGCAGTTTGGCAGGGGGACTAGAGTCCTACGAGCAGTACTTC,CASSLAGGLESYEQYF,-,TRBV6-5,-,TRBJ2-7
TGTGCCAGCTCACCACGGTCAGGGAGCTCCTACGAGCAGTACTTC,CASSPRSGSSYEQYF,-,TRBV18,-,TRBJ2-7
TGTGCCAGCAGTGATCCCAATCGCGGGGACACTGAAGCTTTCTTT,CASSDPNRGDTEAFF,-,TRBV25-1,-,TRBJ1-1
TGTGCCAGCAGCACGACTAGCGGCCCCCAAGAGACCCAGTACTTC,CASSTTSGPQETQYF,-,TRBV7-9,TRBD2,TRBJ2-5
TGTGCCAGCAGCTTAGATCTCAGCTGGGGACGGGCCTCCAATCAGCCCCAGCATTTT,CASSLDLSWGRASNQPQHF,-,TRBV7-9,-,TRBJ1-5
TGTGCCAGCCAACCCCCGGGTTCATACAATGAGCAGTTCTTC,CASQPPGSYNEQFF,-,TRBV9,-,TRBJ2-1
TGTGCCAGCAGTTACTCGAGCAGGGCCTATGGCTACACCTTC,CASSYSSRAYGYTF,-,TRBV6-5,-,TRBJ1-2
TGTGCCAGCAGCCCGGACCGCAATAGCAATCAGCCCCAGCATTTT,CASSPDRNSNQPQHF,-,TRBV27,-,TRBJ1-5
TGTGCCAGCAGTTCCCCCGTCCTAGGGGCAGGGGACGAGCAGTACTTC,CASSSPVLGAGDEQYF,-,TRBV28,-,TRBJ2-7
TGCACCAGCGTGGGGGCGACAGGCAATGAGCAGTTCTTC,CTSVGATGNEQFF,-,TRBV1,-,TRBJ2-1